The 31 T cell receptor beta chains given below trace back to one sample, sequenced in a study of T cells after somatic rescue of genetic block. Clones were sequenced by immunoSEQ multiplex PCR, and TCRdb holds only the in-frame ones, with some missing. The sample holds about 15,000 clones; just over 70% are singletons and the top ten take 12% to 15%. Source material: peripheral blood mononuclear cells (PBMCs). The receptors were gathered from a boy under 18.

The chain uses TRBV10-3 and TRBJ2-5, with TRBD2 identical over 12 bases. V lost 5 bases and J lost 4; bases outside the gene matches: 8. The germline V gene has CDR1 ENHRY and CDR2 SYGVKD. The CDR3 runs to 16 residues. CDR3 region: CAISKTSGGIGETQYF. CDR3 in DNA: TGTGCCATCAGTAAGACTAGCGGGGGAATAGGAGAGACCCAGTACTTC.

This sequence joins TRBV18 and TRBJ2-7; D unclear. V lost 6 bases and J 1 base, leaving 7 bases between the germline ends. The CDR3 has 12 residues. In germline, CDR1 is KGHSH, CDR2 LQKENI. The CDR3 nucleotides read TGTGCCAGCTCCGCGGAGTCCTACGAGCAGTACTTC. Its translation is CASSAESYEQYF.

V and J are TRBV11-2 and TRBJ2-3, with D tentatively TRBD1 (6 bases). Germline V gene lookup returns CDR1 SGHAT and CDR2 FQNNGV. The CDR3 contains 12 residues. V was trimmed by 5 bases and J by 4 bases, leaving 7 bases between them. The CDR3 spells CASSRTADTQYF. As DNA, the CDR3 is TGTGCCAGCAGCCGGACAGCAGATACGCAGTATTTT.

V and J are TRBV7-8 and TRBJ2-5, with 8 bases that match TRBD2. Germline values: CDR1 SGHVS, CDR2 FQNEAQ. With V trimmed by 1 base and J by 3 bases, 7 bases remained unmatched. CDR3 length: 16 amino acids. This CDR3 reads CASSLVRVSGEETQYF. Written as DNA, the CDR3 is TGTGCCAGCAGCTTAGTACGTGTTAGCGGGGAAGAGACCCAGTACTTC.

The chain uses TRBV19 and TRBJ1-2, with D maybe TRBD1 (6 bases). CDR1 is LNHDA and CDR2 is SQIVND in the germline V gene (reference sequence). The CDR3 has 16 amino acids. The V end was cut by 7 bases, the J end by 8 bases, with 26 bases between. The DNA of the CDR3 is TGTGCCAGTATTAAGGCGTCGTTACAGGGAGTAGGCGGCTACACCTTC. This translates into CASIKASLQGVGGYTF.

This clone was detected once. V and J are TRBV19 and TRBJ2-3; D perhaps matches TRBD1 (6 bases). V lost 5 bases, J lost 4 bases, and 19 bases lay in between. This CDR3 contains 16 residues. The germline CDR1 and CDR2 sequences are LNHDA and SQIVND (reference sequence). This CDR3 is CASSVTGAEVPDTQYF. In DNA form, the CDR3 reads TGTGCCAGTAGTGTGACAGGAGCCGAGGTCCCAGATACGCAGTATTTT.

This chain uses TRBV10-3 with TRBJ2-7; tentative D call: TRBD1 (7 bases). The CDR3 extends over 14 amino acids. Trimming took off 6 bases at V and 4 bases at J, with 16 bases between the two ends. Germline V CDR1 and CDR2: ENHRY, SYGVKD. This CDR3 is CAISEAGQIYEQYF. The DNA of the CDR3 is TGTGCCATCAGCGAGGCGGGACAGATTTACGAGCAGTACTTC.

The chain carries TRBV6-6 and TRBJ2-5; no clear D gene. Deletions cut 4 bases from V and 3 bases from J, with 6 bases between. The CDR3 totals 12 residues. From germline, CDR1 is MNHNY and CDR2 SVGAGI (reference sequence). CDR3 region: CASSFIKETQYF. CDR3 nucleotides: TGTGCCAGCAGTTTTATTAAAGAGACCCAGTACTTC.

This clone has a handful of counts. The chain uses TRBV27 and TRBJ2-7, with TRBD2 matching 9 bases. The CDR3 runs 17 residues. Losses at the gene ends were 3 bases for V and 0 bases for J; bases not matched to a gene: 9. CDR1 MNHEY and CDR2 SMNVEV come from the germline V gene (reference sequence). CDR3 residues: CASSLTSGAPSSYEQYF. The DNA for the CDR3 is TGTGCCAGCAGTTTGACTAGCGGAGCCCCGAGCTCCTACGAGCAGTACTTC.

This sequence joins TRBV7-9 and TRBJ1-1; possible D gene TRBD1, 5 bases. This CDR3 spans 15 amino acids. Looked up from germline, CDR1 is SEHNR and CDR2 is FQNEAQ (reference sequence). V lost 1 base and J 0 bases, leaving 9 bases between the germline ends. The CDR3 DNA reads as TGTGCCAGCAGCTTAGGGGGCTCCCTGAACACTGAAGCTTTCTTT. It codes for CASSLGGSLNTEAFF.

This clone was seen just once. The V and J genes are TRBV2 and TRBJ2-2; tentative D call: TRBD2 (6 bases). Trimming took 9 bases from V and 5 from J, leaving 10 bases between them. Germline V lookup: CDR1 SNHLY, CDR2 FYNNEI. The CDR3 has 12 amino acids. The CDR3 reads CASFSGTGELFF. Written as DNA, the CDR3 is TGTGCCAGTTTTAGCGGAACCGGGGAGCTGTTTTTT.

The chain joins TRBV6-5 to TRBJ1-2, with 7 bases identical to TRBD1. After removal of 2 bases from V and 8 bases from J, the junction contained 8 bases not matched to a gene. The germline CDR1 and CDR2 sequences are MNHEY and SVGAGI. The CDR3 has 14 amino acids. The CDR3 here is CASSYLGQEGGYTF. The CDR3 coding sequence is TGTGCCAGCAGTTACCTTGGACAGGAAGGAGGCTACACCTTC.

The V and J genes are TRBV19 and TRBJ1-2, with D tentatively TRBD1 (5 bases). Between the trimmed V and J ends, which lost 5 bases and 8 bases, there was a span of 18 bases. Germline-derived CDR1 and CDR2 are LNHDA and SQIVND (reference sequence). The CDR3 spans 14 residues. CDR3 nucleotides: TGTGCCAGTAGTTCCTTCCTCGGGCGGGGGGGCTACACCTTC. Residues: CASSSFLGRGGYTF.

This sequence joins TRBV30 and TRBJ2-4; TRBD1 matches 9 bases. The CDR3 spans 14 residues. The V segment lost 1 base and the J segment 4 bases; nucleotides outside the gene matches: 2. The germline gives CDR1 GTSNPN, CDR2 SVGIG (reference sequence). The DNA of the CDR3 is TGTGCCTGGAGTGCAGGGACAGGGAAAAACATTCAGTACTTC. This gives the protein CAWSAGTGKNIQYF.

The chain joins TRBV28 to TRBJ2-5, with TRBD1 matching over 7 bases. V lost 5 bases to trimming and J lost 1 base; unmatched junction nucleotides: 7. Germline CDR1 is MDHEN and CDR2 is SYDVKM. This CDR3 spans 15 amino acids. The CDR3 spells CASSRGPGIQETQYF. Here the CDR3 DNA reads TGTGCCAGCAGTAGGGGGCCTGGTATCCAAGAGACCCAGTACTTC.

This chain uses TRBV11-3 with TRBJ2-2; 9 nucleotides align to TRBD2. Germline CDR1 and CDR2: SGHNT and YENEEA. The CDR3 consists of 14 residues. J was trimmed by 8 bases and V by 4 bases; bases with no gene match: 5. In nucleotides, the CDR3 is TGTGCCAGCAGCTCCAGGACTAGCGTTGGGGAGCTGTTTTTT. Protein sequence: CASSSRTSVGELFF.

DNA for the CDR3: TGTGCCTGGAGCGGGGGACTAGCCGGCTACGAGCAGTACTTC. This codes for CAWSGGLAGYEQYF. The rearrangement links TRBV30 to TRBJ2-5; 9 positions agree with TRBD2. The end of the DNA fits TRBJ2-7 better, so the J call may be wrong. The CDR3 is made up of 14 amino acids. The germline CDR1 and CDR2 sequences are GTSNPN and SVGIG (reference sequence).

The chain recombines TRBV4-1 with TRBJ1-1; D uncertain. The CDR3 runs to 17 residues. The germline CDR1 and CDR2 sequences are MGHRA and YSYEKL. V lost 0 bases, J lost 0 bases, and 14 bases lay in between. The CDR3 bases are TGCGCCAGCAGCCAAGAGTACATGGGAATTATGAACACTGAAGCTTTCTTT. Translating gives CASSQEYMGIMNTEAFF.

The genes are TRBV6-5 and TRBJ1-1; TRBD1 might be the D (5 bases). The CDR3 covers 16 residues. CDR1 is MNHEY and CDR2 is SVGAGI in the germline V gene. Trimming removed 2 bases at V and 0 bases at J, with 13 bases between. For the CDR3, the DNA is TGTGCCAGCAGTTACGGGGACCGGGCCTTGAACACTGAAGCTTTCTTT. Its protein is CASSYGDRALNTEAFF.

The CDR3 bases are TGTGCCAGCAGCTCGTCCGGGACAGGGGGCAACGAGCAGTACTTC. Translation gives CASSSSGTGGNEQYF. The V call is TRBV28, the J call TRBJ2-7; 12 bases are a match to TRBD1. The CDR3 has 15 residues. Germline CDR1 reads MDHEN; CDR2 reads SYDVKM. Losses at the gene ends were 6 bases for V and 5 bases for J; bases not matched to a gene: 8.

The rearrangement joins TRBV6-1 to TRBJ2-2, with D tentatively TRBD2 (5 bases). The CDR3 covers 16 residues. Trimming took 3 bases from V and 4 from J, leaving 15 bases between them. Germline CDR1 reads MNHNS; CDR2 reads SASEGT. The CDR3 protein is CASSDRSGGPTGELFF. DNA for the CDR3: TGTGCCAGCAGTGACCGTTCTGGCGGGCCCACCGGGGAGCTGTTTTTT.

This sequence joins TRBV29-1 and TRBJ2-7, with TRBD2 identical over 12 bases. Germline values: CDR1 SQVTM, CDR2 ANQGSEA. Germline trimming cut 7 bases from V and 4 bases from J; bases unmatched to any gene: 2. This CDR3 region has 12 residues. The CDR3 here is CSAGLAGYEQYF. CDR3 DNA: TGCAGCGCCGGACTAGCGGGATACGAGCAGTACTTC.

This clone is a singleton in its sample. The genes are TRBV7-6 and TRBJ2-2, with 8 bases fitting TRBD2. The CDR3 length is 16 residues. The V gene end was trimmed by 0 bases and the J gene end by 2 bases; junction bases not matched to a gene: 2. Germline loops: CDR1 SGHVS, CDR2 FNYEAQ. The CDR3 reads CASSLALAANTGELFF. CDR3 coding DNA: TGTGCCAGCAGCTTAGCACTAGCGGCTAACACCGGGGAGCTGTTTTTT.

This clone is a singleton in its sample. This chain connects TRBV2 to TRBJ1-2; D possibly corresponds to TRBD1 (6 bases). Per germline, CDR1 SNHLY and CDR2 FYNNEI. Trimming removed 8 bases from V and 12 bases from J, with 10 bases in between. The CDR3 contains 9 residues. The CDR3 spells CASGGGDTF. The CDR3, as DNA: TGTGCCAGCGGGGGGGGCGACACCTTC.

The chain carries TRBV13 and TRBJ2-5; D is undetermined. The V gene lost 3 bases and the J gene lost 4 bases, with 3 bases spanning the gap. CDR3 size: 11 residues. Germline CDR1 reads PRHDT; CDR2 reads FYEKMQ (reference sequence). CDR3 in DNA: TGTGCCAGCAGCTTTCGAGAGACCCAGTACTTC. Translated: CASSFRETQYF.

This clone was seen a few times. J is TRBJ2-3 and V is TRBV4-1; TRBD1 or TRBD2 may be the D gene (5 bases each). The germline V gene has CDR1 MGHRA and CDR2 YSYEKL. CDR3 length: 17 residues. V was shortened by 0 bases and J by 0 bases, with 13 bases between the two germline ends. The DNA of the CDR3 is TGCGCCAGCAGCCAAGATGGGGACGGCCCAAGCACAGATACGCAGTATTTT. This translates into CASSQDGDGPSTDTQYF.

This chain uses TRBV30 with TRBJ1-5, with D possibly TRBD1 on 5 matching bases. The V and J ends lost 5 bases and 3 bases respectively, with 11 bases between them. CDR1 is GTSNPN, CDR2 SVGIG, per germline (reference sequence). The CDR3 is 13 residues long. CDR3 nucleotide sequence: TGTGCCTGGCGGGGGGGGGACAATCAGCCCCAGCATTTT. Translation: CAWRGGDNQPQHF.

This sequence joins TRBV18 and TRBJ1-2; D ambiguous. The CDR3 has 17 residues. The V end lost 3 bases, the J end lost 0 bases, and 17 bases lay between the germline ends. CDR1 KGHSH and CDR2 LQKENI come from the germline V gene. The CDR3 loop reads CASSPLTDRSSNYGYTF. The CDR3 bases are TGTGCCAGCTCACCCTTGACTGACCGGAGTTCTAACTATGGCTACACCTTC.

The CDR3 DNA reads as TGCGCCAGCAGCTTGGTTACTAGCGGGAAAGAGACCCAGTACTTC. This codes for CASSLVTSGKETQYF. The chain links TRBV5-1 to TRBJ2-5, with TRBD2 matching 10 bases. Trimming cost V 0 bases and J 3 bases; bases outside gene matches: 2. CDR1 and CDR2 from the germline V gene are SGHRS and YFSETQ. The CDR3 loop spans 15 amino acids.

V gene TRBV5-1 combines with J gene TRBJ1-5, with D unresolved. Trimming stripped 10 bases from V and 4 bases from J, with 6 bases between. This CDR3 comprises 10 residues. CDR1 is SGHRS and CDR2 is YFSETQ in the germline V gene. The CDR3 nucleotides read TGCGCCGTAATAAATCAGCCCCAGCATTTT. Translation: CAVINQPQHF.

The genes are TRBV7-9 and TRBJ1-5; D ambiguous. The germline V and J ends were trimmed by 1 base and 0 bases, with 4 bases remaining between them. The CDR3 consists of 14 residues. Germline V gives CDR1 SEHNR, CDR2 FQNEAQ (reference sequence). CDR3 bases: TGTGCCAGCAGCTTAGGGTTTAGCAATCAGCCCCAGCATTTT. This translates into CASSLGFSNQPQHF. Looking up the rest from reference TRBV7-9 and TRBJ1-5 gives the full variable domain: DTGVSQNPRHKITKRGQNVTFRCDPISEHNRLYWYRQTLGQGPEFLTYFQNEAQLEKSRLLSDRFSAERPKGSFSTLEIQRTEQGDSAMYLCASSLGFSNQPQHFGDGTRLSIL.